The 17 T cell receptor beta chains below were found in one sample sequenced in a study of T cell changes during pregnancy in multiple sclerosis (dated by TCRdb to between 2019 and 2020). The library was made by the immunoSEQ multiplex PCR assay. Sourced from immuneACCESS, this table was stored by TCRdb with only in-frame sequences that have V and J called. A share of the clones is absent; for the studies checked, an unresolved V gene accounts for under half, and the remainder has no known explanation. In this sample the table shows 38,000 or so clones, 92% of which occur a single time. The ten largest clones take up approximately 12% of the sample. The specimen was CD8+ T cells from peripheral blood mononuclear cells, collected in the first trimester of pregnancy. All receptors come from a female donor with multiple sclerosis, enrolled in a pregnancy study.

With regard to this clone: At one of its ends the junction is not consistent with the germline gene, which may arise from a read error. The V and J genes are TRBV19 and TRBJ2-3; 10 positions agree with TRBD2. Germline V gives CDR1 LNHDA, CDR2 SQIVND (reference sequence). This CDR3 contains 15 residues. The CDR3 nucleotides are TGTGCCAGTAGTATACTTAGCGGGGGGCTGAGATACGCCCAGTTT. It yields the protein CASSILSGGLRYAQF.

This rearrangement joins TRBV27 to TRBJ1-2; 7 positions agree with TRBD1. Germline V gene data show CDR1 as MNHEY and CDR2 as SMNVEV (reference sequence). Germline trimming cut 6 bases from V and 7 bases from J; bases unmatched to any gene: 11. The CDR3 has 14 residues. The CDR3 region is CASRRITGVGGYTF. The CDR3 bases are TGTGCCAGCAGGCGAATAACAGGGGTGGGTGGCTACACCTTC.

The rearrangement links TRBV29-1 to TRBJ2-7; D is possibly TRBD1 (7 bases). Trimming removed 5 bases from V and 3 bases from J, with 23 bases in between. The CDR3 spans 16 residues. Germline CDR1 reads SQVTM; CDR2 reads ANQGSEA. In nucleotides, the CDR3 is TGCAGCGTTCCCCTGCTTAGGGACAGCGGGCTCTACGAGCAGTACTTC. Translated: CSVPLLRDSGLYEQYF.

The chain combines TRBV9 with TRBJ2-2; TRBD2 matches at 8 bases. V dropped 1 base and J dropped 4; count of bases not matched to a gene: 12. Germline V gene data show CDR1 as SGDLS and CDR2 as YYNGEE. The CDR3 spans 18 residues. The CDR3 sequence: CASSVYSGGPGSTGELFF. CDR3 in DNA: TGTGCCAGCAGCGTATACAGCGGGGGCCCTGGGAGCACCGGGGAGCTGTTTTTT.

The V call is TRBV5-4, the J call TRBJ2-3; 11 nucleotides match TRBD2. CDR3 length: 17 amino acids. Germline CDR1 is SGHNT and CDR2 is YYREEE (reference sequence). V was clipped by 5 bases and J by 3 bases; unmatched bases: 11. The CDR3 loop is CASSGGFSGGETDTQYF. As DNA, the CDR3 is TGTGCCAGCAGTGGAGGGTTTAGCGGGGGGGAAACAGATACGCAGTATTTT.

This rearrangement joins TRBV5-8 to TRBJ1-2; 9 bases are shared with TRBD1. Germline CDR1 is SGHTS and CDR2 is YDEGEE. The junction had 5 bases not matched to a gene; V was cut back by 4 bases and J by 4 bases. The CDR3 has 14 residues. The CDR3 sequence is CASSHRTGAYGYTF. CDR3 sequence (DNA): TGTGCCAGCAGCCACAGGACAGGGGCCTATGGCTACACCTTC.

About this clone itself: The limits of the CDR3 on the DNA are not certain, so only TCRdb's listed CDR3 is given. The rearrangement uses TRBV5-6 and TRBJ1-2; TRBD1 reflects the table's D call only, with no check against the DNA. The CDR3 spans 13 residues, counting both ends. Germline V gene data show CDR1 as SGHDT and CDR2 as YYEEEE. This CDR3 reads CASSFGTGILTTF.

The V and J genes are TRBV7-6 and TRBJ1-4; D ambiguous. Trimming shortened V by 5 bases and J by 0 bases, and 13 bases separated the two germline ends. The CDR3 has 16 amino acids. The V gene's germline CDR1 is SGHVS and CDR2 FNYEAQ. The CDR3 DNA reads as TGTGCCAGCAGCCCGTTATATCCAGCAACTAATGAAAAACTGTTTTTT. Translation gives CASSPLYPATNEKLFF.

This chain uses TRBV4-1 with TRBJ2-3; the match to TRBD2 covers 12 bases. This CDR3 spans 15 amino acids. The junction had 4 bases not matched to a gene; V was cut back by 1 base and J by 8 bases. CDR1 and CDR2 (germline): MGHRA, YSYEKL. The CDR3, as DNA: TGCGCCAGCAGCCAAGGGACTAGCGGGGTTCGTACGCAGTATTTT. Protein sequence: CASSQGTSGVRTQYF.

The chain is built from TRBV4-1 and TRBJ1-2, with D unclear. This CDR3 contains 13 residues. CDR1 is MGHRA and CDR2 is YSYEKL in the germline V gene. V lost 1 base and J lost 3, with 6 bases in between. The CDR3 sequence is CASSQVDDYGYTF. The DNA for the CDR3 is TGCGCCAGCAGCCAAGTAGATGACTATGGCTACACCTTC.

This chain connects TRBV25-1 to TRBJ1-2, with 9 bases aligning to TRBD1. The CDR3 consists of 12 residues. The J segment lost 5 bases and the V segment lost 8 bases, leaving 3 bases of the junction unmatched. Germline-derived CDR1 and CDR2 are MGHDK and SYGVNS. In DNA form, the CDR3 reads TGTGCCAGCGGGGGACAGGGATATGGCTACACCTTC. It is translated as CASGGQGYGYTF.

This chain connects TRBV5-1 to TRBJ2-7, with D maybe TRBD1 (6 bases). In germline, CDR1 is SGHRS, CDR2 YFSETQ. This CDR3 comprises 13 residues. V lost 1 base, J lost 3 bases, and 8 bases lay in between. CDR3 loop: CASSLPGDYEQYF. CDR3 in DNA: TGCGCCAGCAGCTTGCCAGGGGACTACGAGCAGTACTTC.

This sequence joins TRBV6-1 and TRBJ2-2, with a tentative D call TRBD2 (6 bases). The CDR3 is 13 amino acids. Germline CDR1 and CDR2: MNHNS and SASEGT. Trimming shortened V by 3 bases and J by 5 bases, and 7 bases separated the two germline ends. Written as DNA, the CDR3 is TGTGCCAGCAGTGAGCGGGAAACCGGGGAGCTGTTTTTT. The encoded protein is CASSERETGELFF.

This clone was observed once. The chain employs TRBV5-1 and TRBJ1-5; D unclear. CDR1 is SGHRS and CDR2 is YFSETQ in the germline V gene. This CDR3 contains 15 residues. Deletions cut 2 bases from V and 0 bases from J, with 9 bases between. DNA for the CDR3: TGCGCCAGCAGCTTAGACGCAGGTAGCAATCAGCCCCAGCATTTT. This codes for CASSLDAGSNQPQHF.

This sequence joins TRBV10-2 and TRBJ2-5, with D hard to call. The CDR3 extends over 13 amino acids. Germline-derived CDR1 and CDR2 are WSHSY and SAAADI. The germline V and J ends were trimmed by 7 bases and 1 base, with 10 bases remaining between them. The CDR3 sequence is CASIGPIQETQYF. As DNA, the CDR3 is TGCGCCAGCATCGGTCCTATCCAAGAGACCCAGTACTTC.

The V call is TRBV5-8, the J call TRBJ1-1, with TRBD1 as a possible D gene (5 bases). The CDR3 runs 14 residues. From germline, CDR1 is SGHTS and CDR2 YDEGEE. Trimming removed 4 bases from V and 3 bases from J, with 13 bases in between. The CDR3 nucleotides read TGTGCCAGCAGCCTAAGTGGGGCCCACACTGAAGCTTTCTTT. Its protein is CASSLSGAHTEAFF.

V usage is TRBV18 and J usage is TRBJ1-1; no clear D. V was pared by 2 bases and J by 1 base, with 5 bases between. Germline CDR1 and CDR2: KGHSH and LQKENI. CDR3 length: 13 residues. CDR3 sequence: CASSPGKNTEAFF. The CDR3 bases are TGTGCCAGCTCACCAGGCAAGAACACTGAAGCTTTCTTT.